This T cell receptor (beta chain) was captured by sequencing in a study of blood T cell repertoires in COVID-19. Original methodology: The assay estimated nucleated cells by amplifying reference gene primers. Only in-frame clones appear in the TCRdb table, and some are missing; sequencing was by immunoSEQ multiplex PCR. V and J calls and clone size are copied from that table; D and trimming were computed from the DNA. The table includes about 170,000 clones, about four fifths detected once. The receptor was isolated from an elderly woman with acute or convalescent COVID-19. The sample taken for sequencing was peripheral blood.

The CDR3 reads CASTVQGNSPLHF. The CDR3 region has the DNA TGTGCCAGCACGGTACAGGGAAATTCACCCCTCCACTTT. The chain combines TRBV28 with TRBJ1-6; D is possibly TRBD1 (6 bases). Germline V gene sequence: CDR1 MDHEN, CDR2 SYDVKM. V was trimmed by 7 bases and J by 7 bases, leaving 11 bases between them. CDR3 length equals 13 residues.